Listed below are T cell receptor beta chains from one sample, sequenced in a study of beta chain features in type 1 diabetes. Produced via immunoSEQ multiplex PCR; TCRdb's table is partial and in-frame only. Of a few hundred thousand clones detected, around an eighth appear once; the ten largest clones hold about 0.01%. Material: naive CD4+ T cells from blood. The receptor set was obtained from a woman aged 18-30 years with type 1 diabetes. Both conserved end residues are part of each CDR3. The D gene is left open where the match is weak. Not all rows give a size; the values are once, few, many and, for expanded clones, a class.

abundance	d_gene	v_gene	j_gene	CDR3nt	CDR3aa
few	.	TRBV7-9	TRBJ2-3	TGTGCCAGCAGCTTAGTAACTAGGGGCACAGATACGCAGTATTTT	CASSLVTRGTDTQYF
.	.	TRBV5-1	TRBJ2-2	TGCGCCAGCAGCTTGGTTCCAAACACCGGGGAGCTGTTTTTT	CASSLVPNTGELFF
.	TRBD1	TRBV14	TRBJ1-2	TGTGCCAGCAGCCCGGACAGGGTCTTGAGCTACACCTTC	CASSPDRVLSYTF
.	.	TRBV2	TRBJ2-2	TGTGCCAGCACCAGGATTACCGGGGAGCTGTTTTTT	CASTRITGELFF
few	.	TRBV6-5	TRBJ2-1	TGTGCCAGCAGGACTAATAATGAGCAGTTCTTC	CASRTNNEQFF
few	.	TRBV30	TRBJ1-3	TGTGCCTGGAGCCGTCCGTCTGGAAACACCATATATTTT	CAWSRPSGNTIYF
few	.	TRBV28	TRBJ2-1	TGTGCCAGCAGTGGGGGCGGGCACGAGCAGTTCTTC	CASSGGGHEQFF
few	.	TRBV6-5	TRBJ2-7	TGTGCCAGCAGACGAGGCGGCCATTCCTACGAGCAGTACTTC	CASRRGGHSYEQYF
.	.	TRBV7-9	TRBJ2-2	TGTGCCAGCAGCTTTAGGAGCCCCGGGGAGCTGTTTTTT	CASSFRSPGELFF
few	.	TRBV7-3	TRBJ2-7	TGTGCCAGCAGCTCCCAGGGGTACGAGCAGTACTTC	CASSSQGYEQYF
.	TRBD1	TRBV14	TRBJ1-4	TGTGCCAGCAGCCAGTCCGGGAGGGGGCCAGAAAAACTGTTTTTT	CASSQSGRGPEKLFF
.	.	TRBV29-1	TRBJ2-7	TGCAGCGTTGAAGATAGACACGGGAGCTCCTACGAGCAGTACTTC	CSVEDRHGSSYEQYF
.	.	TRBV29-1	TRBJ2-3	TGCAGCCTTCAGGTTCGCACAGATACGCAGTATTTT	CSLQVRTDTQYF
few	.	TRBV4-2	TRBJ1-2	TGTGCCAGCAGCCAAGACGCGGGACGGGACTATGGCTACACCTTC	CASSQDAGRDYGYTF
few	.	TRBV12-2	TRBJ2-3	TGTGCAAGTCGCTTAGGCCCCTCGCGGGAAAGCACAGATACGCAGTATTTT	CASRLGPSRESTDTQYF
.	.	TRBV7-2	TRBJ2-5	TGTGCCAGCAGCTTAGTGAGGGGGGGCCGTGGGGAGACCCAGTACTTC	CASSLVRGGRGETQYF
.	.	TRBV5-5	TRBJ1-2	TGTGCCAGCAGCAATGAACAGGGAGCGGCCGTCTATGGCTACACCTTC	CASSNEQGAAVYGYTF
few	TRBD2	TRBV7-2	TRBJ2-3	TGTGCCAGCAGCCACCCGGGCGGGAGACATAAAGCAGATACGCAGTATTTT	CASSHPGGRHKADTQYF
.	.	TRBV30	TRBJ1-1	TGTGCCTGGACCCCGGACACCTACACTGAAGCTTTCTTT	CAWTPDTYTEAFF
.	.	TRBV11-2	TRBJ2-3	TGTGCCAGCAGCTTAGGAGGGGGTAGCACAGATACGCAGTATTTT	CASSLGGGSTDTQYF
.	.	TRBV2	TRBJ2-7	TGTGCCAGCAGTGAAACTACCTACGAGCAGTACTTC	CASSETTYEQYF
.	.	TRBV9	TRBJ1-3	TGTGCCAGCAGCGCGGGAGATGGGACGCCTGGAAACACCATATATTTT	CASSAGDGTPGNTIYF
few	.	TRBV5-8	TRBJ2-3	TGTGCCAGCAGCTTGGATCTCGACACTACGCAGTATTTT	CASSLDLDTTQYF
.	TRBD2	TRBV29-1	TRBJ2-5	TGCAGCGTTATTCCAATGGCGGGGGGGCAAGAGACCCAGTACTTC	CSVIPMAGGQETQYF
few	.	TRBV7-6	TRBJ2-7	TGTGCCAGCAGCCCCCTCCCGGGACTTCATCTGGGTTCCGAGCAGTACTTC	CASSPLPGLHLGSEQYF
few	TRBD1	TRBV19	TRBJ1-5	TGTGCCGCCGCAGTAGGGGGCTCCAATCAGCCCCAGCATTTT	CAAAVGGSNQPQHF
few	.	TRBV19	TRBJ2-7	TGTGCCAGTACCCCGCCCCCCCGGGTCGAGCAGTACTTC	CASTPPPRVEQYF
.	TRBD2	TRBV23-1	TRBJ2-7	TGCGCCAGCAGTCAATGCAGCGGGGGCGAACTCTGTGACTCCTACGAGCAGTACTTC	CASSQCSGGELCDSYEQYF
.	TRBD1	TRBV28	TRBJ2-7	TGTGCCAGCAGTTCCGGGACAGGGGCTTACTATGGGCAGTACTTC	CASSSGTGAYYGQYF
few	TRBD2	TRBV4-3	TRBJ2-1	TGCGCCAGCAGCCACGGACTAGCGGGAGCGGGTGAGCAGTTCTTC	CASSHGLAGAGEQFF
once	.	TRBV10-3	TRBJ2-7	TGTGCCATCAGTGACCCGTCCGGGGGAAGCTCCTACGAGCAGTACTTC	CAISDPSGGSSYEQYF
.	.	TRBV6-6	TRBJ2-5	TGTGCCAGCAGTTACGGCGGGAACCAAGAGACCCAGTACTTC	CASSYGGNQETQYF
.	TRBD1	TRBV7-2	TRBJ1-1	TGTGCCAGCAGCCCGGGACAGGGTAACACTGAAGCTTTCTTT	CASSPGQGNTEAFF
few	.	TRBV4-3	TRBJ2-1	TGCGCCAGCAGCCAAGTAGGGACTGGGACCAATGAGCAGTTCTTC	CASSQVGTGTNEQFF
.	TRBD1	TRBV30	TRBJ1-5	TGTGCCTGGAGGGACAGGGGGATGTTGCAGCCCCAGCATTTT	CAWRDRGMLQPQHF
few	.	TRBV6-1	TRBJ2-7	TGTGCCAGCAGTGAAGGCCCGACCGGAGGGCAGTACTTC	CASSEGPTGGQYF
.	TRBD2	TRBV5-1	TRBJ2-1	TGCGCCAGCAGCTCAGGACTAGCGGGAGGGAGCTCCTACAATGAGCAGTTCTTC	CASSSGLAGGSSYNEQFF
few	TRBD2	TRBV14	TRBJ2-1	TGTGCCAGCAGCCAAGTAGCGGGAGGCTCCTACAATGAGCAGTTCTTC	CASSQVAGGSYNEQFF
few	.	TRBV5-4	TRBJ1-2	TGTGCCAGCACCGATGACAGCGAATATGGCTACACCTTC	CASTDDSEYGYTF
few	TRBD1	TRBV5-1	TRBJ2-7	TGCGCCAGCAGCTTGGGGGACAGTCCCTACGAGCAGTACTTC	CASSLGDSPYEQYF
few	.	TRBV5-1	TRBJ2-1	TGCGCCAGCAGCTTGGCCGGGCAAGGTCGGGGGTATGAGCAGTTCTTC	CASSLAGQGRGYEQFF
.	TRBD2	TRBV9	TRBJ2-1	TGTGCCAGCAGTGAGACTAGCGGGAGCTACAATGAGCAGTTCTTC	CASSETSGSYNEQFF
.	TRBD1	TRBV6-5	TRBJ2-7	TGTGCCAGCAGTCCCTTGACCAGGGGGTCCTACGAGCAGTACTTC	CASSPLTRGSYEQYF
.	TRBD2	TRBV29-1	TRBJ2-1	TGCAGCGTTGAAGATCCTCGCCGGGAGGCCGCCTACAATGAGCAGTTCTTC	CSVEDPRREAAYNEQFF
.	TRBD2	TRBV30	TRBJ2-7	TGTGCCTGGAGTGGGTCCTTTAGCGGGTTTAGCTACGAGCAGTACTTC	CAWSGSFSGFSYEQYF
few	.	TRBV7-2	TRBJ2-7	TGTGCCAGCAGCCAAGGCTCAGGGCACTCCTACGAGCAGTACTTC	CASSQGSGHSYEQYF
.	.	TRBV6-5	TRBJ1-2	TGTGCCAGCAGTTACGCAGGGTATGGCTACACCTTC	CASSYAGYGYTF
few	TRBD1	TRBV7-2	TRBJ2-3	TGTGCCAGCAGCGGGAACAGGGGGCGCACAGATACGCAGTATTTT	CASSGNRGRTDTQYF
few	.	TRBV6-6	TRBJ2-7	TGTGCCAGCAGTTACCCCCAACTAGCAGTACACTTC	CASSYPQLAVHF
few	TRBD1	TRBV30	TRBJ2-5	TGTGCCTGGAGCCCGCACAGGGGGCGGGAGACCCAGTACTTC	CAWSPHRGRETQYF
.	TRBD2	TRBV11-3	TRBJ2-5	TGTGCCAGCAGCTCGACTAGCGGGAAAGGAGAGACCCAGTACTTC	CASSSTSGKGETQYF
.	.	TRBV12-5	TRBJ1-2	TGTGCTAGTGGTTTCACGGGGGAGAACTATGGCTACACCTTC	CASGFTGENYGYTF
few	.	TRBV11-2	TRBJ2-3	TGTGCCAGCAGCTTAGGGAGAATCTCTAGCACAGATACGCAGTATTTT	CASSLGRISSTDTQYF
.	TRBD2	TRBV7-9	TRBJ2-7	TGTGCCAGCAGGCCCACTAGCGCGAGCTCCTACGAGCAGTACTTC	CASRPTSASSYEQYF
.	TRBD1	TRBV7-9	TRBJ1-4	TGTGCCAGCAGCTTATTTCAGGGGGCAAGGGAAAAACTGTTTTTT	CASSLFQGAREKLFF
few	TRBD2	TRBV9	TRBJ2-1	TGTGCCAGCAGCGTAGGTGTGAGCGGGAGTCCCTACAATGAGCAGTTCTTC	CASSVGVSGSPYNEQFF
.	TRBD2	TRBV18	TRBJ2-7	TGTGCCAGCTCAGGGACTAGACTTACGGGATACGAGCAGTACTTC	CASSGTRLTGYEQYF
.	.	TRBV18	TRBJ2-5	TGTGCCAGCTCACCACAGGGGGATGAGACCCAGTACTTC	CASSPQGDETQYF
few	TRBD1	TRBV29-1	TRBJ1-1	TGCAGCGCAACAGGGGGCAGCGCTGAAGCTTTCTTT	CSATGGSAEAFF
.	.	TRBV5-1	TRBJ2-1	TGCGCCAGCAGCTTCCTTGAGCCCAATGAGCAGTTCTTC	CASSFLEPNEQFF